Presented here are 2 T cell receptor beta chains from one specimen sequenced in a study of cytomegalovirus exposure and HLA in healthy donors. Primers for the PCR totalled 60 Vbeta and 13 Jbeta. Using immunoSEQ multiplex PCR, the repertoire was profiled, and TCRdb retains in-frame clones only, with some absent. Of under 200,000 clones in the sample, roughly 75% were seen once. Sequencing was performed on PBMCs. The origin of the receptors is a female donor in good health and CMV-seronegative.

The V call is TRBV6-5, the J call TRBJ1-1, with D perhaps matching TRBD1 (6 bases). V lost 5 bases, J lost 7 bases, and 11 bases lay in between. The germline V gene has CDR1 MNHEY and CDR2 SVGAGI. CDR3 length equals 12 residues. CDR3 bases: TGTGCCAGCAGTGGGGGCAGAGGTGAAGCTTTCTTT. This encodes CASSGGRGEAFF.

The table lists this clone with a count of one. The gene calls are TRBV2 and TRBJ2-2, with TRBD2 matching 14 bases. This CDR3 is 15 amino acids long. Trimming cost V 5 bases and J 5 bases; bases outside gene matches: 1. The V gene's germline CDR1 is SNHLY and CDR2 FYNNEI. CDR3 sequence reads: CASSRTSGGTGELFF. In DNA form, the CDR3 reads TGTGCCAGCAGTAGGACTAGCGGGGGGACCGGGGAGCTGTTTTTT.